Presented here are 9 T cell receptor beta chains from one specimen sequenced in a study of blood T cell repertoires in COVID-19. Only in-frame clones appear in the TCRdb table, and some are missing; sequencing was by immunoSEQ multiplex PCR. This sample has about 160,000 clones, with around 82% found just once. The specimen was peripheral blood. The receptors here all came from a man aged 55 to 70 who had recovered from COVID-19.

This clone was recorded only once. The CDR3: CSVGRGYEQYF. CDR3 DNA sequence: TGCAGCGTTGGCCGAGGTTACGAGCAGTACTTC. The rearrangement links TRBV29-1 to TRBJ2-7, with unresolved D. Germline V gene data show CDR1 as SQVTM and CDR2 as ANQGSEA. Trimming left V 4 bases short and J 4 bases short, with 8 bases between. The CDR3 spans 11 residues.

J is TRBJ1-1 and V is TRBV6-5, with TRBD1 identical over 9 bases. Losses at the gene ends were 2 bases for V and 7 bases for J; bases not matched to a gene: 11. The CDR3 has 16 residues. Germline V CDR1 and CDR2: MNHEY, SVGAGI. CDR3 protein: CASSYDRGRGMGEAFF. CDR3 sequence (DNA): TGTGCCAGCAGTTACGACAGGGGGAGGGGAATGGGTGAAGCTTTCTTT.

Details on this clone: Different DNA sequences within this sample yield the same CDR3. The chain has TRBV18 and TRBJ2-1; 11 nucleotides line up with TRBD2. CDR3 length equals 15 residues. Germline values: CDR1 KGHSH, CDR2 LQKENI. V trimming: 1 base; J trimming: 7 bases; junction bases outside the gene matches: 3. This CDR3 is CASSPLAGGQNEQFF. The CDR3 DNA is TGTGCCAGCTCACCACTAGCGGGGGGGCAAAATGAGCAGTTCTTC.

The chain couples TRBV18 to TRBJ1-1; no clear D gene. Per germline, CDR1 KGHSH and CDR2 LQKENI. Trimming cost V 3 bases and J 0 bases, with 8 bases left between them. The CDR3 runs 14 residues. This CDR3 reads CASSPVGVNTEAFF. For the CDR3, the DNA is TGTGCCAGCTCACCCGTCGGGGTGAACACTGAAGCTTTCTTT.

The gene calls are TRBV7-9 and TRBJ2-2; tentative D call: TRBD2 (6 bases). The CDR3 loop spans 16 amino acids. Germline CDR1 reads SEHNR; CDR2 reads FQNEAQ (reference sequence). Trimming stripped 5 bases from V and 4 bases from J, with 17 bases between. The CDR3 coding sequence is TGTGCCAGCAGCGCTCGTGGGGGAGGACCCACCGGGGAGCTGTTTTTT. Protein: CASSARGGGPTGELFF.

J is TRBJ1-5 and V is TRBV7-6; the D is unclear. Looked up from germline, CDR1 is SGHVS and CDR2 is FNYEAQ. The CDR3 is 15 amino acids. The V and J ends lost 1 base and 1 base respectively, with 8 bases between them. CDR3 in amino acids: CASSLDGLSNQPQHF. The CDR3 coding sequence is TGTGCCAGCAGCTTAGATGGGCTCAGCAATCAGCCCCAGCATTTT.

V usage is TRBV2 and J usage is TRBJ1-3, with D unresolved. The germline CDR1 and CDR2 sequences are SNHLY and FYNNEI. The germline V and J ends were trimmed by 6 bases and 0 bases, with 6 bases remaining between them. CDR3 size: 13 residues. The DNA for the CDR3 is TGTGCCAGCAGACTGAGCTCTGGAAACACCATATATTTT. This encodes CASRLSSGNTIYF.

The rearrangement uses TRBV30 and TRBJ1-2; tentatively, D is TRBD1 (5 bases). Trimming removed 4 bases from V and 3 bases from J, with 12 bases in between. Germline-derived CDR1 and CDR2 are GTSNPN and SVGIG (reference sequence). CDR3 length: 13 amino acids. The CDR3 reads CAWNDVTDYGYTF. Written as DNA, the CDR3 is TGTGCCTGGAATGACGTGACAGACTATGGCTACACCTTC. Based on the CDR3 plus reference TRBV30 and TRBJ1-2, the full variable domain is SQTIHQWPATLVQPVGSPLSLECTVEGTSNPNLYWYRQAAGRGLQLLFYSVGIGQISSEVPQNLSASRPQDRQFILSSKKLLLSDSGFYLCAWNDVTDYGYTFGSGTRLTVV.

The chain carries TRBV6-5 and TRBJ2-1, with 9 bases identical to TRBD2. V was pared by 0 bases and J by 12 bases, with 9 bases of the junction left unmatched. The CDR3 runs to 15 residues. Per the germline V gene, CDR1 is MNHEY and CDR2 is SVGAGI. The CDR3 DNA reads as TGTGCCAGCAGTTACTCGTCGCGGGGGGGGGCGCGGCAGTTCTTC. Translating gives CASSYSSRGGARQFF.